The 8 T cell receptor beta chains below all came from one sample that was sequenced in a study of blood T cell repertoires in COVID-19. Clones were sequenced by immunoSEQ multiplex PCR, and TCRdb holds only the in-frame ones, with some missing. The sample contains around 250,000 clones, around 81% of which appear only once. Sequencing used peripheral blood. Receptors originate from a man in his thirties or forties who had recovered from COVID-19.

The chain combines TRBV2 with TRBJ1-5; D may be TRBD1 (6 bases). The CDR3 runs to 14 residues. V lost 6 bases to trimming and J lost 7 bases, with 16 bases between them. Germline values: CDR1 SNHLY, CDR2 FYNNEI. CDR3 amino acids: CASRGTFMGQPQHF. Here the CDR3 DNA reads TGTGCCAGCAGAGGGACATTTATGGGGCAGCCCCAGCATTTT.

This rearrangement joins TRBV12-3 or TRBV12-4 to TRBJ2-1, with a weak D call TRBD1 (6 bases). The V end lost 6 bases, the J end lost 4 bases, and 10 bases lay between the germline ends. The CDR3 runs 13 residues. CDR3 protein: CASRQGTYNEQFF. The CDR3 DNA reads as TGTGCCAGCAGACAGGGTACTTACAATGAGCAGTTCTTC.

The CDR3 DNA reads TGCGCCAGCAGTCAATCGAGGGCTAGCGGATTCAATGAGCAGTTCTTC. Translation gives CASSQSRASGFNEQFF. This chain joins TRBV23-1 and TRBJ2-1, with 7 bases matching TRBD2. TRBV23-1 falls under the ORF class, with uncertain function. V lost 0 bases, J lost 6 bases, and 8 bases stayed unmatched. The CDR3 loop spans 16 amino acids.

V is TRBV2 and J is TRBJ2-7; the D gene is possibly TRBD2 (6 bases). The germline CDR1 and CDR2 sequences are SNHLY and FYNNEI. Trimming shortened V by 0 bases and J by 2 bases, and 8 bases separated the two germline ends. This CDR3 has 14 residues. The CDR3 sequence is CASSEARRAYEQYV. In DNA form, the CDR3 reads TGTGCCAGCAGTGAAGCGAGGAGGGCCTACGAGCAGTACGTC.

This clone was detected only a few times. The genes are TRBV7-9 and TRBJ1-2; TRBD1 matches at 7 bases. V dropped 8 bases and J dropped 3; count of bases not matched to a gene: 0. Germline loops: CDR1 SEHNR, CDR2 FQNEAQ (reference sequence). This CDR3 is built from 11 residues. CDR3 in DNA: TGTGCCAGCGACAGGGACTATGGCTACACCTTC. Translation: CASDRDYGYTF.

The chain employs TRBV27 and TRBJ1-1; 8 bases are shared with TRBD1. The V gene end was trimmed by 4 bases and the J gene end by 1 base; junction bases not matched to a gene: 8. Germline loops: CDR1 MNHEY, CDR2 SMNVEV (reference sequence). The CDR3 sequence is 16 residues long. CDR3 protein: CASSSRTGRRNTEAFF. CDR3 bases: TGTGCCAGCAGTTCACGGACAGGGAGGCGGAACACTGAAGCTTTCTTT.

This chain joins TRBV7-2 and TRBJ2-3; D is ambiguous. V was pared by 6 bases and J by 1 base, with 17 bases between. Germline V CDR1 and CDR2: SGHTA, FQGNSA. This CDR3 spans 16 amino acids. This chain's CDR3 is CASSPSVGSRTDTQYF. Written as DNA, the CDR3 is TGTGCCAGCAGTCCGTCGGTGGGCTCTCGCACAGATACGCAGTATTTT. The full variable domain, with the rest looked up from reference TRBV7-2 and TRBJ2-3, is GAGVSQSPSNKVTEKGKDVELRCDPISGHTALYWYRQSLGQGLEFLIYFQGNSAPDKSGLPSDRFSAERTGGSVSTLTIQRTQQEDSAVYLCASSPSVGSRTDTQYFGPGTRLTVL.

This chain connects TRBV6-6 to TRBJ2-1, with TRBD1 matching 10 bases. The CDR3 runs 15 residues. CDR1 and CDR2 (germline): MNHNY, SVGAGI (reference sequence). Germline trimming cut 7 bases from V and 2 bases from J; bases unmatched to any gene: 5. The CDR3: CASIETGGAYNEQFF. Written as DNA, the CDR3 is TGTGCCAGCATTGAGACAGGGGGCGCCTACAATGAGCAGTTCTTC.